The rows below give T cell receptor beta chains drawn from one sample of a study of cytomegalovirus exposure and HLA in healthy donors. Repertoires were generated with immunoSEQ multiplex PCR, while TCRdb's copy carries only in-frame clones and drops some. This sample has under 150,000 clones; 70% to 80% occur once, and the top ten carry roughly 4.3%. Sequenced input: PBMCs. Receptors were obtained from a man aged 25 to 40 in good health and CMV-seropositive. Both conserved end residues are part of each CDR3. The D gene is left open where the match is weak. The listing skips clone size in some rows; elsewhere it reads once, few, many or a size class.

D gene	V gene	J gene	clone size	CDR3 length	CDR3 DNA	CDR3 protein
.	TRBV7-2	TRBJ1-2	.	12	TGTGCCGGCAGCCCATATGTGAGCGGCTACACCTTC	CAGSPYVSGYTF
TRBD2	TRBV7-9	TRBJ2-1	.	15	TGTTCCAGCAGCTTAAGGGGTTCTAGCGGTATTGAGCAGTTCTTC	CSSSLRGSSGIEQFF
TRBD1	TRBV18	TRBJ1-2	.	14	TGTGCCAGCTCACCCTCCGGGACAGCCTATGGCTACACCTTC	CASSPSGTAYGYTF
.	TRBV18	TRBJ2-4	.	15	TGTGCCAGCTCACCGCAGGATCTAGCCAAAAACAGTCAGTACTTC	CASSPQDLAKNSQYF
.	TRBV9	TRBJ1-4	once	12	TGTGCCAGCAGCCCCAATGGGGGGAAACTGTTTTTT	CASSPNGGKLFF
TRBD2	TRBV7-9	TRBJ2-7	.	18	TGTGCCAGCAGCTCCAACGCCCAGTCCGGACTAGCGCGGAACGAGCAGTACTTC	CASSSNAQSGLARNEQYF
TRBD1	TRBV9	TRBJ1-5	.	14	TGTGCCAGCAGCCACGGACAGGGAGATCAGCCCCAGCATTTT	CASSHGQGDQPQHF
.	TRBV10-3	TRBJ1-5	once	15	TGTGCCATCAGTGAGTCCCGACAGGGCAATCAGCCCCAGCATTTT	CAISESRQGNQPQHF
.	TRBV27	TRBJ2-1	.	13	TGTGCCAGCAGTTCCTACAGGGAAGGTGAGCAGTTCTTC	CASSSYREGEQFF
TRBD1	TRBV19	TRBJ1-1	.	23	TGTGCCAGTAGTACAACACCGAAGACCACGGGTGGGACAGGGGGCCTAATGAACACTGAAGCTTTCTTT	CASSTTPKTTGGTGGLMNTEAFF
.	TRBV9	TRBJ2-1	.	12	TGTGCCAGCAGCTGGGCCGGCAATGAGCAGTTCTTC	CASSWAGNEQFF
.	TRBV30	TRBJ1-6	.	13	TGTGCCTGGAGCGTCAGTCTTAATTCACCCCTCCACTTT	CAWSVSLNSPLHF
.	TRBV27	TRBJ2-4	.	16	TGTGCCAGCAGTAGGACAGTCCGAGAAGCCAAAAACAGTCAGTACTTC	CASSRTVREAKNSQYF
TRBD1	TRBV9	TRBJ2-5	.	15	TGTGCCAGCGCAGCTTGGACAGGGTTTCAAGAGACCCAGTACTTC	CASAAWTGFQETQYF
.	TRBV23-1	TRBJ2-4	.	15	TGCGCCAGCAGTCGAGGGAAGAGGGCCAAAAACATTCAGTACTTC	CASSRGKRAKNIQYF
.	TRBV7-2	TRBJ2-1	.	14	TGTGCCAGCAGCTCTGACAGGTCGTACAATGAGCGGTTCTTC	CASSSDRSYNERFF
.	TRBV5-6	TRBJ2-7	.	13	TGTGCCAGCAGCCCAGGGCAGGTCATACAGCAGTACTTC	CASSPGQVIQQYF
.	TRBV25-1	TRBJ2-7	.	14	TGTGCCAGCAGTGAATTAAATACACCCTACGAGCAGTACTTC	CASSELNTPYEQYF
TRBD1	TRBV7-2	TRBJ2-4	once	15	TGTGCCAGCAGCTTAGATGGGACAGCAAAAAACATTCAGTACTTC	CASSLDGTAKNIQYF
TRBD2	TRBV11-3	TRBJ2-3	once	15	TGTGCCAGCAGCCAGAGGGCGGGGGGCACAGATACGCAGTATTTT	CASSQRAGGTDTQYF
TRBD1	TRBV6-5	TRBJ2-2	.	14	TGTGCCAGCAGGTGGACAGGGGGCCACGGGGAGCTGTTTTTT	CASRWTGGHGELFF
TRBD2	TRBV9	TRBJ2-1	.	17	TGTGCCAGCAGCGTACAGGAGTCTAGCGGAGATTACAATGAGCAGTTCTTC	CASSVQESSGDYNEQFF
TRBD2	TRBV5-6	TRBJ2-7	.	15	TGTGCCAGCAGCTGGAGCGCGGGAGGGCCAGACGAGCAGTACTTC	CASSWSAGGPDEQYF
.	TRBV28	TRBJ2-7	.	14	TGTGCCAGCAGCTGGGTGGGGGGCTCCTACGAGCAGTACTTC	CASSWVGGSYEQYF
.	TRBV4-3	TRBJ2-3	once	14	TGCGCCAGCAGCCAAGAATACAGATCAGATACGCAGTATTTT	CASSQEYRSDTQYF
.	TRBV18	TRBJ1-5	.	13	TGTGCCAGCTCACCCGAGGAGCGGCAGCCCCAGCATTTT	CASSPEERQPQHF
.	TRBV11-2	TRBJ1-3	.	14	TGTGCCAGCAGCCCAACAGGGAAAGGAAACACCATATATTTT	CASSPTGKGNTIYF
.	TRBV4-3	TRBJ2-6	.	16	TGCGCCAGCAGCCAAGATAACGGGATTGGCGGCAACGTCCTGACTTTC	CASSQDNGIGGNVLTF